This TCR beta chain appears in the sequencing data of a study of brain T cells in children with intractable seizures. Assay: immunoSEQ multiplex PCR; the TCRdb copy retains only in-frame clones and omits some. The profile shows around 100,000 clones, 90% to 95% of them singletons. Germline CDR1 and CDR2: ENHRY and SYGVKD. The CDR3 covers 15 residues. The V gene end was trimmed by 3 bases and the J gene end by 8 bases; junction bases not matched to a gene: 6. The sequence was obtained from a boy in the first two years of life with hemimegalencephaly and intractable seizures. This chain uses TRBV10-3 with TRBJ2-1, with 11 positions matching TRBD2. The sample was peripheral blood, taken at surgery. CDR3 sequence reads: CAISDLAGGSDEQFF. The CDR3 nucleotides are TGTGCCATCAGTGACTTAGCGGGAGGGTCCGATGAGCAGTTCTTC.